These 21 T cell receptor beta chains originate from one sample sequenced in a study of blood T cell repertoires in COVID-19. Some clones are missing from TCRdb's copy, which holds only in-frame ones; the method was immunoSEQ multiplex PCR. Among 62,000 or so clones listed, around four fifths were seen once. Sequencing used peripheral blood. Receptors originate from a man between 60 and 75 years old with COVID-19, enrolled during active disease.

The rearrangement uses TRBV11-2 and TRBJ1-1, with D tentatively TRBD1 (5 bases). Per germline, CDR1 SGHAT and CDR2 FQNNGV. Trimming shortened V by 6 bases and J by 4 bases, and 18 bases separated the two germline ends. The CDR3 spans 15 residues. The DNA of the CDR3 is TGTGCCAGCAGACAAATTCAGGGTTCGGGCACTGAAGCTTTCTTT. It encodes CASRQIQGSGTEAFF.

This chain's CDR3 is CASSEQGKGGELFF. The CDR3 DNA reads TGTGCCAGCTCGGAACAGGGGAAAGGCGGGGAGCTGTTTTTT. This chain links TRBV19 with TRBJ2-2; 7 nucleotides agree with TRBD1. The V gene's germline CDR1 is LNHDA and CDR2 SQIVND (reference sequence). The junction had 11 bases not matched to a gene; V was cut back by 9 bases and J by 7 bases. The CDR3 is made up of 14 amino acids.

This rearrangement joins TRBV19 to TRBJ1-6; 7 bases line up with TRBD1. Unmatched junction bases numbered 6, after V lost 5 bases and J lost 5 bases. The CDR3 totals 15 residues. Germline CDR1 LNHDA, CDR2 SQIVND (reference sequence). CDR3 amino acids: CASSPGGHNNSPLHF. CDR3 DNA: TGTGCCAGTAGTCCAGGGGGACATAATAATTCACCCCTCCACTTT.

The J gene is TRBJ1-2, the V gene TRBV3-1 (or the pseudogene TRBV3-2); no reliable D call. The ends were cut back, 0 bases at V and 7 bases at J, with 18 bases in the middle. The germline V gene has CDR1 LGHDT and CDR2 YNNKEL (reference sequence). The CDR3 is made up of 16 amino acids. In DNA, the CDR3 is TGTGCCAGCAGCCAAGATTTCGCGGGAGGTAGTTCTGGCTACACCTTC. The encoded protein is CASSQDFAGGSSGYTF.

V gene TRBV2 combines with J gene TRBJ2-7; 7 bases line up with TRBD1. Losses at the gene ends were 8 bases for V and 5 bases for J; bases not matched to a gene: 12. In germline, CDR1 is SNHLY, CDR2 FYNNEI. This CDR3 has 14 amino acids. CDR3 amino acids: CASSTGTVIDEQYF. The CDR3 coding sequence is TGTGCCAGCTCCACCGGGACAGTGATAGACGAGCAGTACTTC.

The CDR3 DNA sequence: TGTGCCATCAGTGAGGGTAGTCGAGAGACCCAGTACTTC. Its protein is CAISEGSRETQYF. The genes are TRBV10-3 and TRBJ2-5; no clear D. The CDR3 has 13 residues. Trimming took off 2 bases at V and 4 bases at J, with 8 bases between the two ends. Germline loops: CDR1 ENHRY, CDR2 SYGVKD.

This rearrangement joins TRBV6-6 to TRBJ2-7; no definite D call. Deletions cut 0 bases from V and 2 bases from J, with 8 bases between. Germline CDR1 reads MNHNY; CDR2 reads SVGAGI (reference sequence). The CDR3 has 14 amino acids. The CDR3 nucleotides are TGTGCCAGCAGTTACTCAAGGCAGGCCTACGAGCAGTACTTC. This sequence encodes CASSYSRQAYEQYF.

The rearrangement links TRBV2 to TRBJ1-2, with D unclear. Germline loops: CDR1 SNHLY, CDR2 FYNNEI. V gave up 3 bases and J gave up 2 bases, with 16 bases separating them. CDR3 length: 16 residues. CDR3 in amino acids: CASSELSGRLNYGYTF. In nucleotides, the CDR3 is TGTGCCAGCAGTGAGCTATCGGGCAGACTAAACTATGGCTACACCTTC.

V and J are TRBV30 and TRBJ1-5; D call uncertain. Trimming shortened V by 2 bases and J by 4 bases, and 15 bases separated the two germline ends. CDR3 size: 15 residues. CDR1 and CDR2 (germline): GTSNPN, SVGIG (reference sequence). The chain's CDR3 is CAWSRSPGSNQPQHF. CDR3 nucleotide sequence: TGTGCCTGGAGTCGCAGTCCGGGGAGTAATCAGCCCCAGCATTTT.

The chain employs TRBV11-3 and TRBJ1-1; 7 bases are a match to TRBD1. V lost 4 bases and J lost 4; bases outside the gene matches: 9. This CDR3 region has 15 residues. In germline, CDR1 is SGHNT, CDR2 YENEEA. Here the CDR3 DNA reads TGTGCCAGCAGCTGGGGAACAGGGGAGGCCACTGAAGCTTTCTTT. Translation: CASSWGTGEATEAFF.

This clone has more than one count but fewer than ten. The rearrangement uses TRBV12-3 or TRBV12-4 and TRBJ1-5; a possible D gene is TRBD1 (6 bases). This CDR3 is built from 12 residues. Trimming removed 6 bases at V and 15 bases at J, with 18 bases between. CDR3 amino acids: CASSTRDTPLHF. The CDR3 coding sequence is TGTGCCAGCAGCACAAGGGACACCCCGCTGCATTTT.

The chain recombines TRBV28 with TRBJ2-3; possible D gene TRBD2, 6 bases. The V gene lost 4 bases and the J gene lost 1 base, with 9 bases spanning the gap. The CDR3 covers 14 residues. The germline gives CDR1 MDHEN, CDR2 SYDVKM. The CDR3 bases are TGTGCCAGCAGTTCGGGGGACGGCACAGATACGCAGTATTTT. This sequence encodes CASSSGDGTDTQYF.

For the CDR3, the DNA is TGTGCCACCAGTGTCCGAGCGGGAGGATACAATGAGCAGTTCTTC. The encoded protein is CATSVRAGGYNEQFF. The chain couples TRBV24-1 to TRBJ2-1; 9 positions match TRBD2. CDR3 length: 15 amino acids. With 5 bases clipped from V and 4 bases from J, the junction kept 5 bases outside the gene matches. Germline CDR1 and CDR2: KGHDR and SFDVKD.

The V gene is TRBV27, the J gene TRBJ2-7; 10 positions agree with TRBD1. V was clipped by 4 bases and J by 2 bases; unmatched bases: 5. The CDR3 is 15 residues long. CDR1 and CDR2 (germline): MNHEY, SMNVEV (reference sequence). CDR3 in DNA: TGTGCCAGCAGTTGGACAGGGGGAACGACCTACGAGCAGTACTTC. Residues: CASSWTGGTTYEQYF.

CDR3 region: CASSGLGLNSYEQYF. CDR3 nucleotide sequence: TGTGCCAGCAGTGGCCTGGGCCTCAACTCCTACGAGCAGTACTTC. The chain combines TRBV2 with TRBJ2-7; no definite D call. The V and J ends lost 4 bases and 0 bases respectively, with 13 bases between them. In germline, CDR1 is SNHLY, CDR2 FYNNEI. This CDR3 is built from 15 residues.

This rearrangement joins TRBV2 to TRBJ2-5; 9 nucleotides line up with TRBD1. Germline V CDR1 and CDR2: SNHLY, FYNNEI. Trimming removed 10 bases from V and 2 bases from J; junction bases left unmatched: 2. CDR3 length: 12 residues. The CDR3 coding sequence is TGTGCCATCGACAGGGGGCAAGAGACCCAGTACTTC. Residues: CAIDRGQETQYF.

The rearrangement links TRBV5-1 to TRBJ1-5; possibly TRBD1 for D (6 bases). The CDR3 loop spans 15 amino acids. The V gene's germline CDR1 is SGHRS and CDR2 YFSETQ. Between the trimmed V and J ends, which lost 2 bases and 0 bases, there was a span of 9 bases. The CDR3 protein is CASSLRGHSNQPQHF. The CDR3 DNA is TGCGCCAGCAGCTTAAGGGGACATAGCAATCAGCCCCAGCATTTT.

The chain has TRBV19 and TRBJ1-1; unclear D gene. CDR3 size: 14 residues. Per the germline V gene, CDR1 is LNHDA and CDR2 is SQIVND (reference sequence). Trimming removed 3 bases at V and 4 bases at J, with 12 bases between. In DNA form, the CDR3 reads TGTGCCAGTAGTATCCCTCGACATGGCACTGAAGCTTTCTTT. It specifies CASSIPRHGTEAFF.

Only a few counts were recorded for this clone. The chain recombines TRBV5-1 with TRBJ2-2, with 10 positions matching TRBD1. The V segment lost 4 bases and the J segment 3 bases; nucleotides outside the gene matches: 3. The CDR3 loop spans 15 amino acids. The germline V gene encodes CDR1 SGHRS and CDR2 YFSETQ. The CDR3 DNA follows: TGCGCCAGCAGCGACAGGGGGCGAGACACCGGGGAGCTGTTTTTT. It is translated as CASSDRGRDTGELFF.

CDR3 amino acids: CAWRVGGVSPLHF. CDR3 DNA sequence: TGTGCCTGGAGGGTGGGAGGGGTTTCACCCCTCCACTTT. The V gene is TRBV30, the J gene TRBJ1-6, with D possibly being TRBD1 (5 bases). Germline V CDR1 and CDR2: GTSNPN, SVGIG (reference sequence). The CDR3 totals 13 residues. Trimming left V 3 bases short and J 9 bases short, with 12 bases between.

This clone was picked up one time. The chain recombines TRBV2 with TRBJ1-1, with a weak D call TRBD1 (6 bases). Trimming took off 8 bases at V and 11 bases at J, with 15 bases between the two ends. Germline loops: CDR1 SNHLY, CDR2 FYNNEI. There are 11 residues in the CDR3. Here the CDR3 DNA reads TGTGCCAGCGGAGAAACAGGGAACGCTTTCTTT. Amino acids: CASGETGNAFF.